The 8 T cell receptor beta chains listed next were all sequenced from one sample in a study of T-cell memory formation after mild COVID-19. One entry per CDR3 protein, called by TCRdb with MiXCR from the 5' RACE reads. The table includes 450,000 to 700,000 distinct CDR3 sequences, roughly 18% detected once. Sequencing used PBMCs or a T cell subset sorted from them (not recorded which). These TCRs come from an adult woman who had mild COVID-19 (a few samples of this study predate the infection). Cell type and time point are not known.

This clonotype came up a few times. The CDR3 nucleotides read TGTGCCAGCAGCCAAGTGGCCTCTGGGGCCAACGTCCTGACTTTC. Encoded protein: CASSQVASGANVLTF. The chain uses TRBV14 and TRBJ2-6; D not certain. Trimming took 1 base from V and 0 from J, leaving 4 bases between them. The germline V gene encodes CDR1 SGHDN and CDR2 FVKESK. The length of the CDR3 is 15 residues.

In its sample, this clonotype was seen many times. This chain links TRBV2 with TRBJ2-7, with D possibly called TRBD1 or TRBD2 (6 bases each). V was cut by 1 base and J by 3 bases, with 13 bases left in between. The CDR3 has 15 residues. Germline CDR1 and CDR2: SNHLY and FYNNEI. As DNA, the CDR3 is TGTGCCAGCAGTGAAGGCGGAGGGGGAAACTACGAGCAGTACTTC. It is translated as CASSEGGGGNYEQYF.

This clonotype was picked up a small number of times. The chain uses TRBV20-1 and TRBJ2-3, with 10 nucleotides matching TRBD2. Losses at the gene ends were 2 bases for V and 4 bases for J; bases not matched to a gene: 6. The CDR3 runs 15 residues. The germline V gene has CDR1 DFQATT and CDR2 SNEGSKA (reference sequence). The DNA of the CDR3 is TGCAGTGCTAGATACCCTGGACTAGCGGCAGATACGCAGTATTTT. Amino acid sequence: CSARYPGLAADTQYF.

In this sample, this clonotype turned up a few times. The gene calls are TRBV2 and TRBJ1-3; D unclear. Per germline, CDR1 SNHLY and CDR2 FYNNEI. V lost 3 bases and J 1 base, leaving 13 bases between the germline ends. The CDR3 contains 16 residues. CDR3 DNA sequence: TGTGCCAGCAGTGAGGATCTGGTGGGGTCTGGAAACACCATATATTTT. Its translation is CASSEDLVGSGNTIYF. Looking up the rest from reference TRBV2 and TRBJ1-3 gives the full variable domain: EPEVTQTPSHQVTQMGQEVILRCVPISNHLYFYWYRQILGQKVEFLVSFYNNEISEKSEIFDDQFSVERPDGSNFTLKIRSTKLEDSAMYFCASSEDLVGSGNTIYFGEGSWLTVV.

This clonotype has just a few counts. CDR3 protein: CASSLGTSLNTEAFF. For the CDR3, the DNA is TGCGCCAGCAGCCTAGGGACAAGCTTGAACACTGAAGCTTTCTTT. This sequence joins TRBV5-1 and TRBJ1-1, with D maybe TRBD1 (6 bases). This CDR3 comprises 15 residues. Trimming removed 4 bases from V and 0 bases from J, with 13 bases in between. Germline values: CDR1 SGHRS, CDR2 YFSETQ.

V is TRBV29-1 and J is TRBJ2-7, with D tentatively TRBD2 (6 bases). Trimming removed 5 bases at V and 4 bases at J, with 15 bases between. The CDR3 extends over 13 amino acids. Looked up from germline, CDR1 is SQVTM and CDR2 is ANQGSEA. The CDR3 protein is CSVRRGRQYEQYF. The CDR3 coding sequence is TGCAGCGTTCGTCGGGGGAGACAATACGAGCAGTACTTC.

Only a few counts were recorded for this clonotype. V and J are TRBV30 and TRBJ2-7; maybe TRBD1 (5 bases). The germline CDR1 and CDR2 sequences are GTSNPN and SVGIG (reference sequence). The V gene lost 3 bases and the J gene lost 7 bases, with 19 bases spanning the gap. The CDR3 runs to 14 residues. CDR3 in DNA: TGTGCCTGGAGATGGAAAAGGGGTGCTACGGAGCAGTACTTC. It codes for CAWRWKRGATEQYF.

This rearrangement joins TRBV12-3 or TRBV12-4 to TRBJ2-4; 10 bases agree with TRBD2. Trimming removed 6 bases from V and 1 base from J; junction bases left unmatched: 21. CDR3 length: 21 amino acids. CDR3 sequence: CASSPGTSVTKLLSAKNIQYF. For the CDR3, the DNA is TGTGCCAGCAGCCCCGGGACTAGCGTCACAAAACTATTGTCGGCCAAAAACATTCAGTACTTC.